These 30 T cell receptor beta chains were sequenced from one sample in a study of CXCR3-negative and CXCR3-positive naive CD8 T cells. Broader study findings: Hydrophobicity of TRB CDR3s was greater in CXCR3-positive naive cells than in CXCR3-negative naive cells.

Libraries of TRB cDNA were made by 5' RACE and carried UMIs. TCRdb re-called the 5' RACE reads and shows each CDR3 protein once, DNA omitted. Here the sample table reports 55,000 to 65,000 distinct CDR3 sequences. No antigen has been identified for these receptors. Source material: naive CXCR3+ CD8+ T cells from blood. Subset noted: CD45RO-CCR7+CD27+CD95- naive CD8+ T cells expressing CXCR3 (TNR3+). These receptors all stem from a human donor in good health. Some clones in this sample may be carry-over from other donors' samples.

CDR3 loop: CASSVASLTDTQYF. The V call is TRBV9, the J call TRBJ2-3. The V gene's germline CDR1 is SGDLS and CDR2 YYNGEE. The CDR3 consists of 14 residues.

This chain connects TRBV7-9 to TRBJ1-6; no DNA is available, so the TRBD1 call from TCRdb remains unchecked. From germline, CDR1 is SEHNR and CDR2 FQNEAQ (reference sequence). This CDR3 contains 15 residues. The CDR3 sequence is CASRDTGGHNSPLHF.

The gene calls are TRBV12-3 or TRBV12-4 and TRBJ2-4. This CDR3 contains 14 residues. The CDR3 here is CASSFGVSKNIQYF.

V usage is TRBV12-3 or TRBV12-4 and J usage is TRBJ2-3. CDR3 size: 15 residues. CDR3 sequence reads: CASSLESSSTDTQYF.

This CDR3 is CASSLFRGTGGEETQYF. The chain combines TRBV28 with TRBJ2-5; there is no DNA to check the TCRdb D call of TRBD1. This CDR3 is built from 17 residues. CDR1 and CDR2 from the germline V gene are MDHEN and SYDVKM.

The V gene is TRBV28, the J gene TRBJ2-1; TCRdb's D gene call, TRBD2, goes unchecked for lack of DNA. Per the germline V gene, CDR1 is MDHEN and CDR2 is SYDVKM. The CDR3 extends over 16 amino acids. The CDR3 loop reads CASSLFAGGPRDEQFF.

V usage is TRBV7-9 and J usage is TRBJ2-7; without DNA, the TCRdb call of TRBD2 cannot be checked. The CDR3 runs to 16 residues. Germline CDR1 is SEHNR and CDR2 is FQNEAQ (reference sequence). This CDR3 is CASSQAILGPSTEQYF.

The V and J genes are TRBV25-1 and TRBJ2-7; TCRdb outputs TRBD1, but without DNA this stays unchecked. The CDR3 has 14 amino acids. Germline lookup yields CDR1 MGHDK and CDR2 SYGVNS. CDR3 sequence reads: CASSRQGETYEQYF.

The genes are TRBV4-3 and TRBJ1-4; there is no DNA to check the TCRdb D call of TRBD1. Germline V CDR1 and CDR2: LGHNA, YSLEER. This CDR3 spans 14 amino acids. The CDR3: CASSQKGLGEKLFF.

The rearrangement links TRBV2 to TRBJ2-7; lacking DNA, the TRBD1 call made by TCRdb goes unchecked. This CDR3 region has 13 residues. Germline CDR1 SNHLY, CDR2 FYNNEI. CDR3 sequence: CASRRDRTYEQYF.

The chain combines TRBV18 with TRBJ2-1. Germline values: CDR1 KGHSH, CDR2 LQKENI. This CDR3 spans 14 amino acids. CDR3 residues: CASSQGSTHNEQFF.

The chain joins TRBV6-2 or TRBV6-3 to TRBJ2-5; there is no DNA to check the TCRdb D call of TRBD1. This CDR3 has 17 residues. Germline assignment: CDR1 MNHEY and CDR2 SVGEGT. CDR3: CASRDLRDEILGETQYF.

The chain combines TRBV15 with TRBJ2-7; the D call of TRBD1 rests on TCRdb alone, since no DNA is present to check it. Germline V CDR1 and CDR2: LNHNV, YYDKDF (reference sequence). There are 15 residues in the CDR3. CDR3 residues: CATSSEGTGTYEQYF.

The V and J genes are TRBV29-1 and TRBJ2-6; the TRBD1 assignment by TCRdb is unverifiable without DNA. CDR3 size: 16 residues. Germline assignment: CDR1 SQVTM and CDR2 ANQGSEA. The CDR3 sequence is CSGTGTGDSGANVLTF.

The J gene is TRBJ2-7, the V gene TRBV3-1; without DNA, the TCRdb call of TRBD1 cannot be checked. The V gene's germline CDR1 is LGHDT and CDR2 YNNKEL (reference sequence). This CDR3 region has 14 residues. The CDR3 loop is CASTPGQGPYEQYF.

The rearrangement links TRBV5-1 to TRBJ2-3; without DNA, the TCRdb call of TRBD1 cannot be checked. CDR1 SGHRS and CDR2 YFSETQ come from the germline V gene. The CDR3 sequence is 16 residues long. CDR3 sequence reads: CASSLAAGEGADTQYF.

The gene calls are TRBV27 and TRBJ1-1; the D call from TCRdb, TRBD1, cannot be confirmed without DNA. Germline lookup yields CDR1 MNHEY and CDR2 SMNVEV (reference sequence). This CDR3 is 18 amino acids long. CDR3 region: CASSLLGTGGPMNTEAFF.

The chain uses TRBV29-1 and TRBJ2-7; TCRdb gives TRBD1 as the D gene, but with no DNA this cannot be confirmed. This CDR3 is built from 12 residues. CDR1 is SQVTM and CDR2 is ANQGSEA in the germline V gene. CDR3: CSVEGQGEEQYF.

CDR3 in amino acids: CASSFLGEAADTQYF. The chain uses TRBV28 and TRBJ2-3; with no DNA, the TCRdb D assignment of TRBD2 cannot be verified. The length of the CDR3 is 15 residues. Per the germline V gene, CDR1 is MDHEN and CDR2 is SYDVKM.

The chain links TRBV5-8 to TRBJ2-1; the TRBD2 assignment by TCRdb is unverifiable without DNA. The CDR3 has 16 residues. Germline V CDR1 and CDR2: SGHTS, YDEGEE. This CDR3 is CASSYALAGGLLPQFF. Supplemented by reference TRBV5-8 and TRBJ2-1, the full variable domain reads EAGVTQSPTHLIKTRGQQATLRCSPISGHTSVYWYQQALGLGLQFLLWYDEGEERNRGNFPPRFSGRQFPNYSSELNVNALELEDSALYLCASSYALAGGLLPQFFGPGTRLTVL.

V gene TRBV25-1 combines with J gene TRBJ1-1. In germline, CDR1 is MGHDK, CDR2 SYGVNS. The CDR3 has 13 residues. The CDR3 sequence is CASSYQVNTEAFF.

The V call is TRBV7-6, the J call TRBJ1-1. The CDR3 spans 18 residues. The germline V gene encodes CDR1 SGHVS and CDR2 FNYEAQ. This chain's CDR3 is CASSFPPRAEVTETEAFF.

V usage is TRBV6-5 and J usage is TRBJ2-3; TCRdb picks TRBD2, but there is no DNA to check that call. CDR3 length: 18 residues. Germline CDR1 MNHEY, CDR2 SVGAGI. The CDR3 is CASSYSINGGGITDTQYF.

The J gene is TRBJ2-5, the V gene TRBV21-1. TRBV21-1 is marked as a pseudogene. The CDR3 has 11 residues. This CDR3 is CASLVKETQYF.

The chain carries TRBV9 and TRBJ2-7; as DNA is missing, the TRBD1 call by TCRdb cannot be tested. Germline V lookup: CDR1 SGDLS, CDR2 YYNGEE. The CDR3 covers 14 residues. The CDR3 loop is CASSAGHPANEQYF.

This CDR3 reads CASGRWAPPYNEQFF. The V call is TRBV19, the J call TRBJ2-1; TCRdb returns TRBD2, unconfirmable since there is no DNA. The CDR3 runs 15 residues. CDR1 LNHDA and CDR2 SQIVND come from the germline V gene (reference sequence).

This rearrangement joins TRBV29-1 to TRBJ1-4. There are 12 residues in the CDR3. Germline V gives CDR1 SQVTM, CDR2 ANQGSEA. The CDR3 sequence is CSVRPTNEKLFF. The whole variable domain, filled in from reference TRBV29-1 and TRBJ1-4, reads SAVISQKPSRDICQRGTSLTIQCQVDSQVTMMFWYRQQPGQSLTLIATANQGSEATYESGFVIDKFPISRPNLTFSTLTVSNMSPEDSSIYLCSVRPTNEKLFFGSGTQLSVL.

The chain combines TRBV6-6 with TRBJ1-2. The CDR3 contains 16 residues. Germline CDR1 and CDR2: MNHNY and SVGAGI (reference sequence). The CDR3 here is CASSYSMESANYGYTF.

The chain links TRBV7-6 to TRBJ2-1; TCRdb outputs TRBD1, but without DNA this stays unchecked. This CDR3 comprises 16 residues. CDR1 SGHVS and CDR2 FNYEAQ come from the germline V gene. The CDR3 protein is CASSWGFGQGDNEQFF.

V is TRBV6-2 or TRBV6-3 and J is TRBJ2-7; the TCRdb D gene call, TRBD1, has no DNA to confirm it. The CDR3 has 14 residues. Germline V CDR1 and CDR2: MNHEY, SVGEGT. CDR3 sequence: CASSFGTVSYEQYF.